Following are 14 T cell receptor beta chains from one sample sequenced in a study of blood T cell repertoires in COVID-19. Data came from immunoSEQ multiplex PCR; TCRdb stores just in-frame clones and leaves some out. The repertoire consists of about 280,000 clones, with 80% to 90% occurring once and the leading ten covering roughly 4.8%. The sample was peripheral blood. These receptors all come from a man aged 35-49 years with acute or convalescent COVID-19.

The chain has TRBV7-2 and TRBJ1-6; TRBD1 aligns across 8 bases. V was pared by 6 bases and J by 9 bases, with 7 bases of the junction left unmatched. This CDR3 region has 14 residues. Germline loops: CDR1 SGHTA, CDR2 FQGNSA. CDR3 sequence: CASSSQGGLSPLHF. CDR3 bases: TGTGCCAGCAGTTCACAGGGGGGTCTTTCACCCCTCCACTTT. The whole variable domain, remainder taken from reference TRBV7-2 and TRBJ1-6, is GAGVSQSPSNKVTEKGKDVELRCDPISGHTALYWYRQSLGQGLEFLIYFQGNSAPDKSGLPSDRFSAERTGGSVSTLTIQRTQQEDSAVYLCASSSQGGLSPLHFGNGTRLTVT.

This clone has a handful of counts. The rearrangement uses TRBV11-3 and TRBJ2-1, with 9 bases aligning to TRBD2. This CDR3 spans 15 amino acids. Germline CDR1 reads SGHNT; CDR2 reads YENEEA. V shed 4 bases and J 9 bases; nucleotides not matched to a gene: 10. The chain's CDR3 is CASSSSKAGGREQFF. In nucleotides, the CDR3 is TGTGCCAGCAGCTCCTCAAAGGCGGGGGGGCGTGAGCAGTTCTTC.

The V and J genes are TRBV5-4 and TRBJ2-5; D gene unclear. There are 13 residues in the CDR3. V shed 3 bases and J shed 5 bases, with 11 bases lying between them. Looked up from germline, CDR1 is SGHNT and CDR2 is YYREEE (reference sequence). CDR3 region: CASSSDAGETQYF. In DNA, the CDR3 is TGTGCCAGCAGCTCCGACGCCGGGGAGACCCAGTACTTC.

The chain uses TRBV6-5 and TRBJ2-7; 8 bases line up with TRBD2. V was pared by 5 bases and J by 3 bases, with 3 bases of the junction left unmatched. Per the germline V gene, CDR1 is MNHEY and CDR2 is SVGAGI. This CDR3 has 13 amino acids. The CDR3 protein is CASSLGLDYEQYF. The CDR3 bases are TGTGCCAGCAGTCTGGGACTAGACTACGAGCAGTACTTC.

The genes are TRBV6-2 or TRBV6-3 and TRBJ1-2; tentative D call: TRBD1 (5 bases). Germline CDR1 and CDR2: MNHEY and SVGEGT. The CDR3 covers 12 residues. The ends were cut back, 6 bases at V and 5 bases at J, with 10 bases in the middle. CDR3: CASSEQVYGYTF. CDR3 bases: TGTGCCAGCAGCGAACAGGTATATGGCTACACCTTC.

DNA of the CDR3: TGTGCCAGCAGCCGAGACAGGGGGTTGGAAAAACTGTTTTTT. Its protein is CASSRDRGLEKLFF. The chain links TRBV4-2 to TRBJ1-4; 9 bases match TRBD1. V lost 4 bases and J lost 8; bases outside the gene matches: 5. This CDR3 has 14 residues. Germline loops: CDR1 LGHNA, CDR2 YNFKEQ.

A few counts support this clone. J is TRBJ1-3 and V is TRBV2; a possible D gene is TRBD1 (6 bases). The V gene's germline CDR1 is SNHLY and CDR2 FYNNEI. V shed 6 bases and J shed 0 bases, with 9 bases lying between them. The CDR3 has 14 residues. The CDR3 region has the DNA TGTGCCAGCAGCCCGGACAGCTCTGGAAACACCATATATTTT. As protein: CASSPDSSGNTIYF.

The J gene is TRBJ1-2, the V gene TRBV25-1, with D unresolved. V was trimmed by 3 bases and J by 8 bases, leaving 10 bases between them. CDR3 size: 12 residues. The germline gives CDR1 MGHDK, CDR2 SYGVNS. The CDR3 loop reads CASSERGWGYTF. The CDR3 coding sequence is TGTGCCAGCAGTGAGAGAGGATGGGGCTACACCTTC.

In this sample, this clone turned up a few times. The chain's CDR3 is CASSLSPEAGDTQYF. The CDR3 DNA reads TGCGCCAGCAGCCTCTCGCCCGAGGCGGGAGATACGCAGTATTTT. V gene TRBV5-1 combines with J gene TRBJ2-3, with D tentatively TRBD2 (5 bases). Germline CDR1 and CDR2: SGHRS and YFSETQ. V lost 4 bases, J lost 5 bases, and 17 bases lay in between. CDR3 length equals 15 residues.

The J gene is TRBJ1-6, the V gene TRBV19; tentatively, D is TRBD1 (5 bases). CDR3 length: 16 amino acids. Germline V gives CDR1 LNHDA, CDR2 SQIVND (reference sequence). Trimming cost V 3 bases and J 4 bases, with 13 bases left between them. The CDR3 DNA is TGTGCCAGTAGTATTCGACAGCCAAGGTATAATTCACCCCTCCACTTT. Protein sequence: CASSIRQPRYNSPLHF.

The chain joins TRBV2 to TRBJ1-1; D remains ambiguous. The CDR3 consists of 13 residues. V gave up 7 bases and J gave up 1 base, with 10 bases separating them. CDR1 and CDR2 (germline): SNHLY, FYNNEI. The CDR3 reads CASKRTSNTEAFF. The CDR3 coding sequence is TGTGCCAGCAAAAGGACTTCGAACACTGAAGCTTTCTTT.

The chain joins TRBV7-2 to TRBJ1-5; TRBD1 might be the D (6 bases). The CDR3 has 16 amino acids. The germline V gene has CDR1 SGHTA and CDR2 FQGNSA. V lost 5 bases to trimming and J lost 2 bases, with 16 bases between them. CDR3 loop: CASSPRPTGRNQPQHF. In nucleotides, the CDR3 is TGTGCCAGCAGCCCCCGGCCCACAGGGCGCAATCAGCCCCAGCATTTT.

This chain links TRBV29-1 with TRBJ1-2; 8 bases are a match to TRBD1. Germline V CDR1 and CDR2: SQVTM, ANQGSEA. CDR3 size: 15 residues. J lost 5 bases, V lost 3 bases, and 11 bases had no gene match. CDR3 bases: TGCAGCGTTGAGGGTCCGGACAGGGATTTATATGGCTACACCTTC. The encoded protein is CSVEGPDRDLYGYTF.

The chain employs TRBV19 and TRBJ1-5; possible D gene TRBD1, 5 bases. CDR1 and CDR2 from the germline V gene are LNHDA and SQIVND (reference sequence). The germline V and J ends were trimmed by 8 bases and 1 base, with 18 bases remaining between them. CDR3 length equals 16 residues. The CDR3: CASAPFLGGSNQPQHF. The CDR3 DNA is TGTGCCAGTGCCCCCTTTCTTGGGGGGAGCAATCAGCCCCAGCATTTT.